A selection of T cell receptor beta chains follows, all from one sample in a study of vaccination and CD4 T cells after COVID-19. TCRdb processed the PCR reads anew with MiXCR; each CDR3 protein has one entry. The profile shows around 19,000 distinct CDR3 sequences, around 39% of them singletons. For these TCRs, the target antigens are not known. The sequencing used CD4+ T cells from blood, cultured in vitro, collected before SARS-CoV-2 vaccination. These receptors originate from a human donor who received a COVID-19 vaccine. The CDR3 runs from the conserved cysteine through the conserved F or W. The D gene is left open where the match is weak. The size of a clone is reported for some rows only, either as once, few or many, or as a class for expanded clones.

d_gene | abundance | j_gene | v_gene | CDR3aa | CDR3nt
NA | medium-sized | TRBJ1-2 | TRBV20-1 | CSAGGTHYGYTF | TGCAGTGCTGGGGGGACTCACTATGGCTACACCTTC
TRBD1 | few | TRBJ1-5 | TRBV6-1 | CASSSLGNRGQPQHF | TGTGCCAGCAGCAGCTTGGGAAACAGGGGTCAGCCCCAGCATTTT
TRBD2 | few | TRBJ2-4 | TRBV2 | CASSRLAGTNIQYF | TGTGCCAGCAGTAGACTAGCGGGGACAAACATTCAGTACTTC
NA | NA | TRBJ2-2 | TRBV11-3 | CASTHRVGAGELFF | TGTGCCAGCACCCATCGCGTTGGGGCCGGGGAGCTGTTTTTT
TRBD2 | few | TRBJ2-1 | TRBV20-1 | CSARDSGLAGAPEQFF | TGCAGTGCTAGAGATAGCGGACTAGCGGGGGCTCCCGAGCAGTTCTTC
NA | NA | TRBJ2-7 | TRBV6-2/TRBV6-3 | CASSRSDEQYF | TGTGCCAGCAGCCGAAGTGACGAGCAGTACTTC
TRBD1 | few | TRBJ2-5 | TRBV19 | CASSRTGFLPETQYF | TGTGCCAGTAGCAGGACAGGGTTTCTCCCAGAGACCCAGTACTTC
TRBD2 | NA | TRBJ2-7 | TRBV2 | CATTRGGGAIWYEQYF | TGTGCCACCACACGTGGCGGGGGGGCAATATGGTACGAGCAGTACTTC
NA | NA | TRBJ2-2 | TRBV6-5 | CASSYWRGSGTGELFF | TGTGCCAGCAGTTACTGGCGAGGGTCGGGCACCGGGGAGCTGTTTTTT
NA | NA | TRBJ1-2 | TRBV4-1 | CASSPTGRPYGYTF | TGCGCCAGCAGCCCCACAGGGAGACCCTATGGCTACACCTTC
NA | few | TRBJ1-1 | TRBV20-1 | CSARVAGLNTEAFF | TGCAGTGCTAGAGTTGCAGGGCTGAACACTGAAGCTTTCTTT
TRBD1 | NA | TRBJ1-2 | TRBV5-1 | CASSLGQGEYYGYTF | TGCGCCAGCAGCTTGGGACAGGGGGAGTACTATGGCTACACCTTC
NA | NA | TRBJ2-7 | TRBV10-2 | CASSETAGNEQYF | TGCGCCAGCAGTGAGACAGCAGGGAACGAGCAGTACTTC
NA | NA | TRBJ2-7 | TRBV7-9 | CASSLPKVTYEQYF | TGTGCCAGCAGCCTACCTAAGGTAACCTACGAGCAGTACTTC
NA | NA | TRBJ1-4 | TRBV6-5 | CASSYSRREEKLFF | TGTGCCAGCAGTTACTCGCGAAGGGAAGAAAAACTGTTTTTT
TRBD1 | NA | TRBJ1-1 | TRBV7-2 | CASSPRGTGGTEAFF | TGTGCCAGCAGCCCGCGCGGGACAGGGGGCACTGAAGCTTTCTTT
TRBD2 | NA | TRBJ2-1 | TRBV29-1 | CSVEDIAGGYNEQFF | TGCAGCGTTGAAGATATAGCGGGGGGGTACAATGAGCAGTTCTTC
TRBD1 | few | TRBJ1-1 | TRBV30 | CAWSVSRTGGWGTEAFF | TGTGCCTGGAGTGTTTCCCGGACAGGGGGCTGGGGCACTGAAGCTTTCTTT
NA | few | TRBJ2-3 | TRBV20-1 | CSARSWLGTAITDTQYF | TGCAGTGCTAGATCTTGGCTTGGGACTGCCATCACAGATACGCAGTATTTT
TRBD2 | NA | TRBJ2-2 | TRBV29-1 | CSVEAGGTGELFF | TGCAGCGTTGAAGCGGGGGGGACCGGGGAGCTGTTTTTT
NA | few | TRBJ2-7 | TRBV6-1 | CASSEYGGYYEQYF | TGTGCCAGCAGTGAATATGGGGGGTACTACGAGCAGTACTTC
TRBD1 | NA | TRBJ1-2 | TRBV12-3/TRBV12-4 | CASSPGTGGNYGYTF | TGTGCCAGCAGCCCAGGGACAGGGGGCAACTATGGCTACACCTTC
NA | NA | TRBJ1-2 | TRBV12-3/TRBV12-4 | CASSLILGYGYTF | TGTGCCAGCAGTTTAATCTTGGGATATGGCTACACCTTC
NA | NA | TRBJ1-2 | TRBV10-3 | CAISARQGGSGYTF | TGTGCCATCAGTGCGAGGCAGGGAGGGAGTGGCTACACCTTC
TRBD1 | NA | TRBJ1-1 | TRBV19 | CASSMGRGQGLPEAFF | TGTGCCAGTAGTATGGGGAGGGGACAGGGCCTACCTGAAGCTTTCTTT
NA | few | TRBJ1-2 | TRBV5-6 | CASSPDAGNYGYTF | TGTGCCAGCAGCCCAGACGCGGGGAACTATGGCTACACCTTC
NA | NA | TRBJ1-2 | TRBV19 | CASSIVNGLSYGYTF | TGTGCCAGTAGTATAGTTAACGGACTTTCCTATGGCTACACCTTC
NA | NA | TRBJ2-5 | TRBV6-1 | CASQGRLAYETQYF | TGTGCCAGCCAGGGGAGGCTAGCGTACGAGACCCAGTACTTC